The rows below give T cell receptor beta chains drawn from one sample of a study of neurological immune-mediated disorders. A single record per CDR3 protein comes from TCRdb applying MiXCR to the 5' RACE reads. The table lists 75,000 to 80,000 distinct CDR3 sequences, roughly 4.7% of them singletons. The source material was PBMCs. These receptors came from a young woman with multiple sclerosis. CDR3s include the opening cysteine and the closing phenylalanine or tryptophan. The order of the fields is clone size, D gene, V gene, J gene, CDR3 protein, CDR3 DNA. A D gene is named only where the DNA matches it firmly. Only some rows state a clone size, as once, few, many or a class for expanded clones.

size: many; D: .; V: TRBV2; J: TRBJ2-2; CDR3: CASSEAQFTGELFF; DNA: TGTGCCAGCAGTGAAGCCCAGTTCACCGGGGAGCTGTTTTTT
size: many; D: TRBD1; V: TRBV11-2; J: TRBJ1-6; CDR3: CASTRGTDYNSPLHF; DNA: TGTGCCAGCACGCGGGGGACAGACTATAATTCACCCCTCCACTTT
size: many; D: TRBD2; V: TRBV20-1; J: TRBJ2-3; CDR3: CSAVHLAGPTDTQYF; DNA: TGCAGTGCGGTGCATTTAGCGGGGCCCACAGATACGCAGTATTTT
size: many; D: TRBD2; V: TRBV20-1; J: TRBJ2-1; CDR3: CSATSGSAYNEQFF; DNA: TGCAGTGCTACTAGCGGGAGCGCCTACAATGAGCAGTTCTTC
size: many; D: .; V: TRBV5-1; J: TRBJ2-1; CDR3: CASSLGPVELRGEQFF; DNA: TGCGCCAGCAGCTTGGGTCCGGTGGAGCTCCGCGGGGAGCAGTTCTTC
size: many; D: .; V: TRBV12-3/TRBV12-4; J: TRBJ2-5; CDR3: CASNLRLRETQYF; DNA: TGTGCCAGCAACCTCAGACTCCGAGAGACCCAGTACTTC
size: many; D: .; V: TRBV20-1; J: TRBJ2-4; CDR3: CSARDWGRASNIQYF; DNA: TGCAGTGCAAGAGATTGGGGCAGGGCCTCGAACATTCAGTACTTC
size: few; D: .; V: TRBV21-1; J: TRBJ2-4; CDR3: CASSQTPGTKNIQYF; DNA: TGTGCCAGCAGTCAAACTCCAGGGACCAAAAACATTCAGTACTTC
size: many; D: TRBD1; V: TRBV5-5; J: TRBJ2-5; CDR3: CASRSTGTGRETQYF; DNA: TGTGCCAGCAGGTCGACCGGGACAGGGCGAGAGACCCAGTACTTC
size: many; D: TRBD1; V: TRBV20-1; J: TRBJ2-2; CDR3: CSARDSSNTGELFF; DNA: TGCAGTGCCAGGGACAGTTCGAACACCGGGGAGCTGTTTTTT
size: .; D: .; V: TRBV20-1; J: TRBJ2-7; CDR3: CSARDLGSSYEQYF; DNA: TGCAGTGCTAGAGATTTGGGGAGCTCCTACGAGCAGTACTTC
size: many; D: .; V: TRBV6-5; J: TRBJ2-7; CDR3: CASSYSGAGSYEQYF; DNA: TGTGCCAGCAGTTACTCCGGGGCGGGGTCCTACGAGCAGTACTTC
size: many; D: TRBD1; V: TRBV24-1; J: TRBJ2-1; CDR3: CATSHTQLTGGGNNEQFF; DNA: TGTGCCACCAGCCATACCCAACTGACAGGGGGAGGTAACAATGAGCAGTTCTTC
size: many; D: .; V: TRBV7-2; J: TRBJ2-3; CDR3: CASSLGAGKSSTDTQYF; DNA: TGTGCCAGCAGCTTAGGGGCAGGAAAGTCTAGCACAGATACGCAGTATTTT
size: many; D: .; V: TRBV11-3; J: TRBJ1-2; CDR3: CASSLVLSGTASGYTF; DNA: TGTGCCAGCAGCTTAGTTTTGTCCGGGACGGCGAGCGGCTACACCTTC
size: many; D: .; V: TRBV20-1; J: TRBJ1-3; CDR3: CSAEVGSGNTIYF; DNA: TGCAGTGCTGAGGTGGGCTCTGGAAACACCATATATTTT
size: few; D: .; V: TRBV6-1; J: TRBJ2-1; CDR3: CASSGGQSSYNEQFF; DNA: TGTGCCAGCAGTGGCGGACAGAGCTCCTACAATGAGCAGTTCTTC
size: .; D: .; V: TRBV28; J: TRBJ1-5; CDR3: CASGVGNKTQNF; DNA: TGTGCCAGCGGCGTGGGAAATAAGACCCAGAATTTT
size: many; D: .; V: TRBV24-1; J: TRBJ1-2; CDR3: CATSKGSNYGYTF; DNA: TGTGCCACCAGTAAAGGATCTAACTATGGCTACACCTTC
size: many; D: .; V: TRBV6-1; J: TRBJ2-7; CDR3: CASSGSGTVTYEQYF; DNA: TGTGCCAGCAGTGGTTCCGGGACGGTTACCTACGAGCAGTACTTC
size: many; D: TRBD2; V: TRBV20-1; J: TRBJ2-1; CDR3: CSARGTSGHNEQFF; DNA: TGCAGTGCTAGAGGAACTAGCGGTCACAATGAGCAGTTCTTC
size: many; D: .; V: TRBV10-3; J: TRBJ2-1; CDR3: CAISDDLLSYNEQFF; DNA: TGTGCCATCAGTGACGACCTCCTCTCCTACAATGAGCAGTTCTTC
size: many; D: .; V: TRBV6-2/TRBV6-3; J: TRBJ1-1; CDR3: CASSHPFLRRMNTEAFF; DNA: TGTGCCAGCAGTCACCCATTTCTGAGGAGGATGAACACTGAAGCTTTCTTT
size: .; D: TRBD1; V: TRBV14; J: TRBJ2-7; CDR3: CASSSRDRRYYEQYF; DNA: TGTGCCAGCAGCTCCCGGGACAGGCGCTATTACGAGCAGTACTTC
size: many; D: TRBD2; V: TRBV20-1; J: TRBJ2-1; CDR3: CSARRLAAYNEQFF; DNA: TGCAGTGCAAGACGACTAGCGGCCTACAATGAGCAGTTCTTC
size: .; D: TRBD2; V: TRBV6-6; J: TRBJ2-5; CDR3: CASSLRLAGYQETQYF; DNA: TGTGCCAGCAGTCTCAGACTAGCGGGGTACCAAGAGACCCAGTACTTC
size: many; D: .; V: TRBV10-3; J: TRBJ2-3; CDR3: CAISEKTVTDTQYF; DNA: TGTGCCATCAGTGAGAAAACGGTGACAGATACGCAGTATTTT
size: once; D: .; V: TRBV10-2; J: TRBJ1-6; CDR3: CASRRVQISTLNF; DNA: TGCGCCAGCAGAAGGGTCCAAATTTCAACCCTCAACTTT
size: many; D: .; V: TRBV20-1; J: TRBJ1-2; CDR3: CSARDIHGYTF; DNA: TGCAGTGCCCGGGACATCCATGGCTACACCTTC
size: many; D: TRBD1; V: TRBV7-3; J: TRBJ1-1; CDR3: CASSRTPPTGENTEAFF; DNA: TGTGCCAGCAGCAGAACCCCTCCGACAGGGGAGAACACTGAAGCTTTCTTT
size: many; D: .; V: TRBV5-1; J: TRBJ2-1; CDR3: CASSQTGQSYNEQFF; DNA: TGCGCCAGCAGCCAAACAGGGCAATCCTACAATGAGCAGTTCTTC
size: .; D: TRBD2; V: TRBV18; J: TRBJ2-5; CDR3: CASSPGLVQETQYF; DNA: TGTGCCAGCTCACCAGGACTAGTCCAAGAGACCCAGTACTTC
size: many; D: .; V: TRBV28; J: TRBJ2-7; CDR3: CASSLRYYEQYF; DNA: TGTGCCAGCAGTTTACGCTACTACGAGCAGTACTTC
size: many; D: TRBD2; V: TRBV3-1; J: TRBJ2-1; CDR3: CASSQRVAGAHEQFF; DNA: TGTGCCAGCAGCCAACGGGTAGCGGGAGCCCATGAGCAGTTCTTC
size: .; D: .; V: TRBV3-1; J: TRBJ1-5; CDR3: CASSQKLEGFLTHSNQPQHF; DNA: TGTGCCAGCAGCCAAAAACTGGAGGGGTTCCTTACCCATAGCAATCAGCCCCAGCATTTT
size: few; D: .; V: TRBV20-1; J: TRBJ2-3; CDR3: CSASKETDTQYF; DNA: TGCAGTGCTAGCAAAGAGACAGATACGCAGTATTTT
size: many; D: .; V: TRBV5-1; J: TRBJ2-3; CDR3: CASSLRPGTDTDTQYF; DNA: TGCGCCAGCAGCTTGCGCCCCGGCACGGATACAGATACGCAGTATTTT
size: many; D: TRBD2; V: TRBV20-1; J: TRBJ2-1; CDR3: CSAQRREHEQFF; DNA: TGCAGTGCCCAGAGGCGGGAGCATGAGCAGTTCTTC
size: many; D: TRBD1; V: TRBV25-1; J: TRBJ1-2; CDR3: CASSHGQGYGYTF; DNA: TGTGCCAGCAGCCATGGACAGGGCTATGGCTACACCTTC
size: few; D: .; V: TRBV5-1; J: TRBJ1-1; CDR3: CASSLTVRNTEAFF; DNA: TGCGCCAGCAGCTTGACAGTTCGGAACACTGAAGCTTTCTTT
size: many; D: TRBD2; V: TRBV5-1; J: TRBJ2-5; CDR3: CASSLQAGGVQETQYF; DNA: TGCGCCAGCAGCTTGCAGGCGGGGGGGGTCCAAGAGACCCAGTACTTC
size: many; D: .; V: TRBV7-8; J: TRBJ2-1; CDR3: CASSLAGGNEQFF; DNA: TGTGCCAGCAGCTTAGCAGGGGGCAATGAGCAGTTCTTC
size: .; D: TRBD1; V: TRBV25-1; J: TRBJ2-2; CDR3: CASRTGVFPGELFF; DNA: TGTGCCAGCAGGACAGGGGTTTTCCCCGGGGAGCTGTTTTTT
size: many; D: .; V: TRBV6-2/TRBV6-3; J: TRBJ1-5; CDR3: CASSYAGTTQPQHF; DNA: TGTGCCAGCAGTTATGCCGGGACAACTCAGCCCCAGCATTTT
size: many; D: .; V: TRBV12-3/TRBV12-4; J: TRBJ2-2; CDR3: CASSLDGGTTGELFF; DNA: TGTGCCAGCAGTTTAGATGGGGGCACCACCGGGGAGCTGTTTTTT
size: few; D: TRBD1; V: TRBV20-1; J: TRBJ2-3; CDR3: CSASRRDRGETDTQYF; DNA: TGCAGTGCTAGCCGCCGGGACAGAGGGGAAACAGATACGCAGTATTTT
size: .; D: .; V: TRBV3-1; J: TRBJ1-2; CDR3: CASSDGGPYGYTF; DNA: TGTGCCAGCAGCGATGGGGGTCCCTATGGCTACACCTTC
size: many; D: .; V: TRBV5-1; J: TRBJ2-3; CDR3: CASSRRGIIADSTDTQYF; DNA: TGCGCCAGCAGCCGCCGAGGGATAATAGCGGATAGCACAGATACGCAGTATTTT
size: many; D: .; V: TRBV18; J: TRBJ2-3; CDR3: CASSPTRRDTQYF; DNA: TGTGCCAGCTCACCGACTCGCCGAGATACGCAGTATTTT
size: many; D: .; V: TRBV27; J: TRBJ2-6; CDR3: CASSLYGIGQDGLSGANVLTF; DNA: TGTGCCAGCAGTTTATACGGGATTGGGCAGGACGGGCTCTCTGGGGCCAACGTCCTGACTTTC
size: once; D: TRBD1; V: TRBV20-1; J: TRBJ2-2; CDR3: CSASPGQGTGELFF; DNA: TGCAGTGCTTCACCGGGACAGGGAACCGGGGAGCTGTTTTTT
size: many; D: .; V: TRBV9; J: TRBJ1-5; CDR3: CASSVGQNQPQHF; DNA: TGTGCCAGCAGCGTAGGACAGAATCAGCCCCAGCATTTT